A single sample is the source of the 5 T cell receptor beta chains below, sequenced in a study of T-cell memory formation after mild COVID-19. From the 5' RACE reads, TCRdb called clonotypes with MiXCR, one entry per CDR3 protein. The table includes under 300,000 distinct CDR3 sequences, roughly 8.2% detected once. Sequenced sample: PBMCs or a T cell subset sorted from them (not recorded which). Source of these receptors: a man between 18 and 29 years old who had mild COVID-19 (a few samples of this study predate the infection). Cell type and time point are not known.

This clonotype was observed a handful of times. The genes are TRBV20-1 and TRBJ1-1; maybe TRBD1 (6 bases). The V and J ends lost 5 bases and 5 bases respectively, with 18 bases between them. Germline lookup yields CDR1 DFQATT and CDR2 SNEGSKA (reference sequence). The CDR3 runs to 14 residues. The CDR3 sequence: CSAQFRGFGTEAFF. CDR3 in DNA: TGCAGTGCTCAATTCAGGGGCTTTGGTACTGAAGCTTTCTTT.

The count of this clonotype is one. The rearrangement joins TRBV29-1 to TRBJ2-7; 10 bases match TRBD2. The CDR3 consists of 16 residues. Trimming took 5 bases from V and 0 from J; bases not matched to a gene: 10. Germline V gene lookup returns CDR1 SQVTM and CDR2 ANQGSEA. The CDR3 DNA follows: TGCAGCGTTCCCACCTCACTAGCGGGGTACTCCTACGAGCAGTACGTC. Encoded protein: CSVPTSLAGYSYEQYV.

The chain joins TRBV12-3 or TRBV12-4 to TRBJ1-2, with D unclear. V was cut by 4 bases and J by 8 bases, with 11 bases left in between. The CDR3 contains 12 residues. CDR3 residues: CASSSDGLGYTF. The CDR3 DNA is TGTGCCAGCAGTTCCGACGGGCTAGGCTACACCTTC.

The V and J genes are TRBV3-1 and TRBJ2-5; 7 nucleotides match TRBD2. Germline CDR1 is LGHDT and CDR2 is YNNKEL (reference sequence). CDR3 length equals 16 residues. Losses at the gene ends were 0 bases for V and 4 bases for J; bases not matched to a gene: 8. CDR3 bases: TGTGCCAGCAGCCAAGATGTCTCCGCGGGGGTAGAGACCCAGTACTTC. Translation: CASSQDVSAGVETQYF.

The chain has TRBV7-8 and TRBJ1-1; no clear D. Germline assignment: CDR1 SGHVS and CDR2 FQNEAQ. CDR3 length: 14 amino acids. V lost 4 bases and J 4 bases, leaving 13 bases between the germline ends. The CDR3 nucleotides read TGTGCCAGCAGCTCCGGTACTCTCAGCACTGAAGCTTTCTTT. It specifies CASSSGTLSTEAFF. Full variable domain (rest looked up from reference TRBV7-8 and TRBJ1-1): GAGVSQSPRYKVAKRGQDVALRCDPISGHVSLFWYQQALGQGPEFLTYFQNEAQLDKSGLPSDRFFAERPEGSVSTLKIQRTQQEDSAVYLCASSSGTLSTEAFFGQGTRLTVV.